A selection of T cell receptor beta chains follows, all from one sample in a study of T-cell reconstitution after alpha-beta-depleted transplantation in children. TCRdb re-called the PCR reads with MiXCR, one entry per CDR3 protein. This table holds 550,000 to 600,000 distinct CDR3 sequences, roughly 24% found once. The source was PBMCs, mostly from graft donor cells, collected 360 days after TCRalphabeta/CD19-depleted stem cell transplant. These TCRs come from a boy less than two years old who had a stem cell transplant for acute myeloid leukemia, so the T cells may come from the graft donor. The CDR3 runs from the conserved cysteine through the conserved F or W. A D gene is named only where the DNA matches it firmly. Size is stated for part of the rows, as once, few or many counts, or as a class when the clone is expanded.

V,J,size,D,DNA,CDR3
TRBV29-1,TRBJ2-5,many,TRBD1,TGCAGCGGACGGACAGGGTTTACCCAGTACTTC,CSGRTGFTQYF
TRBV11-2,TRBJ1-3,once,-,TGTGCCAGCAGCTTAGTAAGGGGGGGGAGCTCTGGAAACACCATATATTTT,CASSLVRGGSSGNTIYF
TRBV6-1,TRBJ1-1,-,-,TGTGCCAGCACCCCCACTCTCGGCACTGAAGCTTTCTTT,CASTPTLGTEAFF
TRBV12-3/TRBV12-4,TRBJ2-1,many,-,TGTGCCAGCAGTAGGGGGGTGGGGGCGGGCGAGCAGTTCTTC,CASSRGVGAGEQFF
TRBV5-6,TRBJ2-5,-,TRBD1,TGTGCCAGCAGCGCGACAGGGAGCAAGAAGACCCAGTACTTC,CASSATGSKKTQYF
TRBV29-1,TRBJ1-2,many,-,TGCAGCGCCACTAAAACAGGGTTTAACTATGGCTACACCTTC,CSATKTGFNYGYTF
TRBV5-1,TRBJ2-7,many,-,TGCGCCAGCAGCCGGACGACCTACGAGCAGTACTTC,CASSRTTYEQYF
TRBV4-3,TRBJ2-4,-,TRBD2,TGCGCCAGCAGCCAAGATGGATTAGCGGGGGGTAAAAACATTCAGTACTTC,CASSQDGLAGGKNIQYF
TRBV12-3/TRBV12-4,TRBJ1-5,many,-,TGTGCCAGCAGTTCCAGACTGCCGGCCCTCAATCAGCCCCAGCATTTT,CASSSRLPALNQPQHF
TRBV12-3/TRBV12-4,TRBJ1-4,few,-,TGTGCCAGCAGTTCGTCAGGTTCCCCAACTAATGAAAAACTGTTTTTT,CASSSSGSPTNEKLFF
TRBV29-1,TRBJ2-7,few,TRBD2,TGCAGCGTCGGACTAGCGGTTGGCGAGCAGTACTTC,CSVGLAVGEQYF
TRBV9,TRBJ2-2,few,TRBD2,TGTGCCAGCGGGACTACCCTGAACGGGGAGCTGTTTTTT,CASGTTLNGELFF